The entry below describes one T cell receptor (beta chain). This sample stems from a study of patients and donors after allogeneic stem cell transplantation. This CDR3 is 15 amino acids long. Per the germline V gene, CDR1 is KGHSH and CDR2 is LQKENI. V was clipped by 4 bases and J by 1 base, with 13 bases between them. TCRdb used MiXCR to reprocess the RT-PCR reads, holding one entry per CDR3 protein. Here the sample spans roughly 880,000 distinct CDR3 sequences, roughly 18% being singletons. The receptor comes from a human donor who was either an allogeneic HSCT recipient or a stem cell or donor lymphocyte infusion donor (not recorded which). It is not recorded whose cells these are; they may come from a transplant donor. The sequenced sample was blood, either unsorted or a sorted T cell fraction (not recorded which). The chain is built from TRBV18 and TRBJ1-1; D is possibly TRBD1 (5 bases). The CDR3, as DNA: TGTGCCAGCTCACAAATCAGGGCGGAGAACACTGAAGCTTTCTTT. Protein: CASSQIRAENTEAFF.